This TCR beta chain originates from a study of shared clonotypes between healthy human individuals. Study in general: Each donor contributed plates that comprised three CD4 naive, three CD4 memory, two CD8 naive and one CD8 memory.

The repertoire was sequenced with immunoSEQ multiplex PCR; TCRdb's copy has only in-frame clones and lacks some. The table shows hundreds of thousands of clones, with 92% occurring only once. It was CD45RO-negative cells, positively selected for CCR7, that made up naive CD8 cells, with terminally differentiated effector memory CD45RA+ cells excluded. Donors comprised healthy HIV-negative adults lacking recent acute infections or vaccinations. This clone has more than one count but fewer than ten. The germline gives CDR1 MNHEY, CDR2 SMNVEV (reference sequence). The V and J ends lost 3 bases and 10 bases respectively, with 13 bases between them. The CDR3 totals 13 residues.

The specimen sequenced was naive CD8+ T cells sorted from blood. This TCR derives from a man aged 30-40 years in good health. The gene calls are TRBV27 and TRBJ1-5, with D possibly TRBD1 on 6 matching bases. Here the CDR3 reads CASSLGTSTPQHF. CDR3 coding DNA: TGTGCCAGCAGTTTGGGGACATCCACCCCCCAGCATTTT.